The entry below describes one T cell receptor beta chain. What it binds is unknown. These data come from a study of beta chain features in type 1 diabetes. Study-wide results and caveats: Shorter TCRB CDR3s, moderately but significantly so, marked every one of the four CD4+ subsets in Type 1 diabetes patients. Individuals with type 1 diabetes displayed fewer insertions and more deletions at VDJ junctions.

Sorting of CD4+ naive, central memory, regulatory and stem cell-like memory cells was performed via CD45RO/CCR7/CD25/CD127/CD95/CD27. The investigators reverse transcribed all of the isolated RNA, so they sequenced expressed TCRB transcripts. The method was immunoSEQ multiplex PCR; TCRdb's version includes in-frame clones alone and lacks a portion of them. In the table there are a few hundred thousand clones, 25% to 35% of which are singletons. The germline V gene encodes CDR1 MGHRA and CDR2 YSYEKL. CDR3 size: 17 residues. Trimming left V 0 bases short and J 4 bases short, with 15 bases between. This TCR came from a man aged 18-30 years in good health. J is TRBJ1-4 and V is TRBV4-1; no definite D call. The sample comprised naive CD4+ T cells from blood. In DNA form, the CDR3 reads TGCGCCAGCAGCCAAGATATCGGGAGACTCCTTAATGAAAAACTGTTTTTT. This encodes CASSQDIGRLLNEKLFF.